The clone carrying this T cell receptor beta chain was found a few times. This specimen comes from a study of blood T cells in healthy people across ages. For the second PCR, which ran for roughly 7 to 11 cycles, a sample-barcoded 5' primer and a J-beta primer mix were used. TCRdb analysed the 5' RACE reads with MiXCR anew, one entry per CDR3 protein. This sample carries 1.8 million or so distinct CDR3 sequences, around 42% of them seen once, and the ten largest clones take 23%. V was cut by 2 bases and J by 4 bases, with 12 bases left in between. CDR3 length equals 15 residues. Germline CDR1 and CDR2: MNHEY and SVGAGI.

Sequencing used blood. This sequence originates from a human donor in good health. V is TRBV6-5 and J is TRBJ2-1; D possibly corresponds to TRBD2 (6 bases). The CDR3 coding sequence is TGTGCCAGCAGTTACGGTCCGGGGGATTACAATGAGCAGTTCTTC. It encodes CASSYGPGDYNEQFF.